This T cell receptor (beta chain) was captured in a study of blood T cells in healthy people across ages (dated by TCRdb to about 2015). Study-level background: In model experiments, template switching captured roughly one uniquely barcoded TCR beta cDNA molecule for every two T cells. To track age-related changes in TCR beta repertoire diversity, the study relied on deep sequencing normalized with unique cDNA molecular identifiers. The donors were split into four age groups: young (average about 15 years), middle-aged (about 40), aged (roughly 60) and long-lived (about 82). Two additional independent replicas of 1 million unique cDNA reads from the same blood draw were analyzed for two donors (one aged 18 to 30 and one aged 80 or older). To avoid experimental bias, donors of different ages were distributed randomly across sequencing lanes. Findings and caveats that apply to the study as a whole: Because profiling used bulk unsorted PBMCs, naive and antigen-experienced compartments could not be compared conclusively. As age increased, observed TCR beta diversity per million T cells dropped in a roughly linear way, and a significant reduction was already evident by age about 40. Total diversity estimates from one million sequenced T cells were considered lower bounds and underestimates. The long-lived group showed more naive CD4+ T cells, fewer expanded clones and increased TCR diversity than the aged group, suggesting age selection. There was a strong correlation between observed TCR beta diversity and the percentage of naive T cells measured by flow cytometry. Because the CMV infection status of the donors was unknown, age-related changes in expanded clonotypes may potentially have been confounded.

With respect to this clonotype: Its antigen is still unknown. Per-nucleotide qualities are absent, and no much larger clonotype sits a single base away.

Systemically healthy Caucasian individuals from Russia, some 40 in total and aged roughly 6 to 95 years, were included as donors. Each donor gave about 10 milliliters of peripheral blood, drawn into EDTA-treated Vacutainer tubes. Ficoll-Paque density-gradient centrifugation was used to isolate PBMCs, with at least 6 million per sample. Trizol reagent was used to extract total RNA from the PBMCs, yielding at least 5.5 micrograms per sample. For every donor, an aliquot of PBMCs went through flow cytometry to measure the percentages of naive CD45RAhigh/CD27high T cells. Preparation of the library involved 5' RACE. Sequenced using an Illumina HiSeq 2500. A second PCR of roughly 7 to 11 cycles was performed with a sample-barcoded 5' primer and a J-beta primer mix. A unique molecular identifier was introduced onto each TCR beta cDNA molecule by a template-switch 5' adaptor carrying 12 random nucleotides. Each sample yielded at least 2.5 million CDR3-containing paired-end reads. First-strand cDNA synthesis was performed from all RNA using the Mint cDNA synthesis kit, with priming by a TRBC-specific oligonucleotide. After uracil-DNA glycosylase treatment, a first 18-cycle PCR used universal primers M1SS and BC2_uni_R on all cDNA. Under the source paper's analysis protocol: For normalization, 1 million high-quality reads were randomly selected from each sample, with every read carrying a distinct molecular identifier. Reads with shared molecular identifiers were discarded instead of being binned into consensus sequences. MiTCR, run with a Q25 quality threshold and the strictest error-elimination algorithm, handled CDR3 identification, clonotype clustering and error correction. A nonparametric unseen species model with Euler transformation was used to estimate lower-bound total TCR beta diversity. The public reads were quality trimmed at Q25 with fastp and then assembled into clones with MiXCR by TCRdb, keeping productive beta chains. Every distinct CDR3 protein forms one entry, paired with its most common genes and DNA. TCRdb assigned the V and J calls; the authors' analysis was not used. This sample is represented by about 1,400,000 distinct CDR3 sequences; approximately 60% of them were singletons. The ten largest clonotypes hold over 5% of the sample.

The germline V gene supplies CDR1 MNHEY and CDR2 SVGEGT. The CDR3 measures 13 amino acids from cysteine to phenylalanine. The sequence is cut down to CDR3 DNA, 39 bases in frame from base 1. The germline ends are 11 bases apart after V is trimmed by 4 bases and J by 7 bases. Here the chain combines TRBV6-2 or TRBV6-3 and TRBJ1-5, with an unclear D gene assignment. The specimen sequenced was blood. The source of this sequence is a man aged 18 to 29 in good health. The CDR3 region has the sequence CASSSLLSQPQHF. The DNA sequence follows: TGTGCCAGCAGTTCCCTTTTAAGCCAGCCCCAGCATTTT.